These 24 T cell receptor beta chains came from one sample sequenced in a study of OX40 agonist ivuxolimab in advanced cancers. The library was generated by the immunoSEQ multiplex PCR assay. TCRdb carries this immuneACCESS record with in-frame sequences only. Its versions omit some clonotypes, under half of them owing to an unresolved V gene in the studies checked, with the rest unexplained. The sample data list some 96,000 clones, and around nine tenths of these were observed just once. Approximately 0.16% of the sample belongs to the ten largest clones. The material was CD4+ or CD8+ T cells sorted from blood, obtained in a trial of the OX40 agonist ivuxolimab. These receptors came from an adult with an advanced solid tumor such as melanoma, head and neck, liver or kidney cancer.

The rearrangement links TRBV19 to TRBJ2-2, with TRBD2 as a possible D gene (6 bases). Germline V gene data show CDR1 as LNHDA and CDR2 as SQIVND (reference sequence). The CDR3 contains 15 residues. V lost 5 bases and J lost 7, with 17 bases in between. CDR3 in amino acids: CASSLGRNGVGELFF. The CDR3 bases are TGTGCCAGTAGTCTTGGGAGGAATGGGGTCGGGGAGCTGTTTTTT. The variable domain in full, with the rest retrieved from reference TRBV19 and TRBJ2-2, is DGGITQSPKYLFRKEGQNVTLSCEQNLNHDAMYWYRQDPGQGLRLIYYSQIVNDFQKGDIAEGYSVSREKKESFPLTVTSAQKNPTAFYLCASSLGRNGVGELFFGEGSRLTVL.

The chain joins TRBV19 to TRBJ1-1, with 7 bases identical to TRBD1. With V trimmed by 8 bases and J by 2 bases, 5 bases remained unmatched. The germline gives CDR1 LNHDA, CDR2 SQIVND (reference sequence). The CDR3 consists of 13 residues. The CDR3 sequence: CASGTGVNTEAFF. In nucleotides, the CDR3 is TGTGCCAGTGGCACAGGGGTAAACACTGAAGCTTTCTTT.

V is TRBV10-3 and J is TRBJ2-1; D gene ambiguous. Germline-derived CDR1 and CDR2 are ENHRY and SYGVKD. Trimming took 4 bases from V and 2 from J, leaving 12 bases between them. The CDR3 extends over 15 amino acids. CDR3 in amino acids: CAISGPDTTYNEQFF. As DNA, the CDR3 is TGTGCCATCAGTGGGCCAGATACTACCTACAATGAGCAGTTCTTC.

The chain couples TRBV6-1 to TRBJ2-1, with 7 positions matching TRBD1. CDR1 is MNHNS and CDR2 is SASEGT in the germline V gene. V lost 6 bases to trimming and J lost 7 bases; unmatched junction nucleotides: 12. The CDR3 is made up of 15 amino acids. The CDR3 coding sequence is TGTGCCAGCAGGATGGACAGGCCGAACGGGAATGAGCAGTTCTTC. Amino acids: CASRMDRPNGNEQFF.

V usage is TRBV5-6 and J usage is TRBJ2-1; D is possibly TRBD1 (6 bases). With 4 bases removed from V and 4 bases from J, the gap between germline ends came to 15 bases. The CDR3 consists of 15 residues. Per germline, CDR1 SGHDT and CDR2 YYEEEE. The CDR3 DNA follows: TGTGCCAGCAGCCTGGATGGGGGCCGTTACAATGAGCAGTTCTTC. Translating gives CASSLDGGRYNEQFF.

This clone was found once. Other DNA sequences from this sample encode an identical CDR3 as well. The rearrangement joins TRBV9 to TRBJ1-4; maybe TRBD1 (5 bases). Trimming cost V 0 bases and J 4 bases, with 7 bases left between them. The germline V gene has CDR1 SGDLS and CDR2 YYNGEE. The CDR3 is made up of 14 amino acids. The CDR3 nucleotides are TGTGCCAGCAGCGTAGGACAGCGTAATGAAAAACTGTTTTTT. Encoded protein: CASSVGQRNEKLFF.

CDR3 DNA sequence: TGTGCCAGTAGTTTTGACCCGGGTGGGTACGAGCAGTACTTC. Protein sequence: CASSFDPGGYEQYF. This chain connects TRBV19 to TRBJ2-7; D not resolved. This CDR3 contains 14 residues. Trimming removed 5 bases from V and 4 bases from J, with 15 bases in between. Germline V lookup: CDR1 LNHDA, CDR2 SQIVND (reference sequence).

As regards this clone: In the same sample, other DNA sequences code for this CDR3. This chain links TRBV5-1 with TRBJ2-7; 7 bases fit TRBD1. From germline, CDR1 is SGHRS and CDR2 YFSETQ. The CDR3 has 13 amino acids. Trimming cost V 4 bases and J 5 bases; bases outside gene matches: 6. The CDR3 DNA is TGCGCCAGCAGCCGTGACAGGGTAAACGAGCAGTACTTC. This sequence encodes CASSRDRVNEQYF. Full variable domain (remainder filled in from reference TRBV5-1 and TRBJ2-7): KAGVTQTPRYLIKTRGQQVTLSCSPISGHRSVSWYQQTPGQGLQFLFEYFSETQRNKGNFPGRFSGRQFSNSRSEMNVSTLELGDSALYLCASSRDRVNEQYFGPGTRLTVT.

The chain combines TRBV5-4 with TRBJ1-1; weak D call: TRBD1 (5 bases). The CDR3 contains 15 residues. The V and J ends lost 5 bases and 2 bases respectively, with 16 bases between them. The germline CDR1 and CDR2 sequences are SGHNT and YYREEE (reference sequence). The CDR3 nucleotides read TGTGCCAGCAGAATACCCGGCAGGGCAAACACTGAAGCTTTCTTT. Encoded protein: CASRIPGRANTEAFF.

This clone has a handful of counts. CDR3 nucleotide sequence: TGTGCCAGCAGTCCTCTAGCGGGAATAGAGACCCAGTACTTC. Amino acids: CASSPLAGIETQYF. V and J are TRBV14 and TRBJ2-5; 9 bases fit TRBD2. Looked up from germline, CDR1 is SGHDN and CDR2 is FVKESK. With V trimmed by 6 bases and J by 4 bases, 6 bases remained unmatched. This CDR3 comprises 14 residues. Full variable domain (missing parts from reference TRBV14 and TRBJ2-5): EAGVTQFPSHSVIEKGQTVTLRCDPISGHDNLYWYRRVMGKEIKFLLHFVKESKQDESGMPNNRFLAERTGGTYSTLKVQPAELEDSGVYFCASSPLAGIETQYFGPGTRLLVL.

The chain links TRBV10-3 to TRBJ2-5; 9 bases map to TRBD1. J was trimmed by 5 bases and V by 10 bases; bases with no gene match: 8. This CDR3 comprises 13 residues. Per the germline V gene, CDR1 is ENHRY and CDR2 is SYGVKD. DNA for the CDR3: TGTGCCAGCGAGGGACAGGGAGATGAGACCCAGTACTTC. Translated, it gives CASEGQGDETQYF.

The chain joins TRBV14 to TRBJ2-2; 7 nucleotides match TRBD2. The CDR3 is 16 amino acids. With 0 bases clipped from V and 4 bases from J, the junction kept 5 bases outside the gene matches. Looked up from germline, CDR1 is SGHDN and CDR2 is FVKESK. Here the CDR3 reads CASSQDLAGVTGELFF. For the CDR3, the DNA is TGTGCCAGCAGCCAAGATTTGGCGGGAGTCACCGGGGAGCTGTTTTTT.

The chain employs TRBV5-1 and TRBJ2-7; 8 bases are shared with TRBD2. Germline assignment: CDR1 SGHRS and CDR2 YFSETQ. There are 16 residues in the CDR3. V gave up 0 bases and J gave up 3 bases; unmatched junction bases: 8. The CDR3, as DNA: TGCGCCAGCAGCTTGGTGGGTAGCGGGACATTCTACGAGCAGTACTTC. Translating gives CASSLVGSGTFYEQYF. The full variable domain, with the rest looked up from reference TRBV5-1 and TRBJ2-7, is KAGVTQTPRYLIKTRGQQVTLSCSPISGHRSVSWYQQTPGQGLQFLFEYFSETQRNKGNFPGRFSGRQFSNSRSEMNVSTLELGDSALYLCASSLVGSGTFYEQYFGPGTRLTVT.

V and J are TRBV6-1 and TRBJ1-3; D not resolved. Germline V gene lookup returns CDR1 MNHNS and CDR2 SASEGT. V gave up 2 bases and J gave up 8 bases, with 7 bases separating them. The CDR3 sequence is 12 residues long. The CDR3 region is CASSEHGDTIYF. The CDR3 coding sequence is TGTGCCAGCAGTGAACATGGGGACACCATATATTTT.

J is TRBJ1-5 and V is TRBV28; D gene unclear. The germline V gene has CDR1 MDHEN and CDR2 SYDVKM. This CDR3 has 14 residues. Trimming stripped 2 bases from V and 3 bases from J, with 8 bases between. The CDR3 sequence is CASSLASYNQPQHF. In DNA form, the CDR3 reads TGTGCCAGCAGTTTAGCCAGCTACAATCAGCCCCAGCATTTT.

The genes are TRBV30 and TRBJ1-1; TRBD1 is a possible D gene (5 bases). V lost 4 bases to trimming and J lost 2 bases, with 20 bases between them. Germline loops: CDR1 GTSNPN, CDR2 SVGIG (reference sequence). CDR3 length equals 16 residues. The CDR3 DNA reads TGTGCCTGGAATACCGGCAGGGTAGGGTCCAACACTGAAGCTTTCTTT. Translating gives CAWNTGRVGSNTEAFF.

The chain combines TRBV27 with TRBJ1-4; TRBD1 matches 7 bases. The V and J ends lost 8 bases and 5 bases, in that order; junction bases with no gene match: 8. In germline, CDR1 is MNHEY, CDR2 SMNVEV (reference sequence). The CDR3 has 14 residues. The CDR3 spells CASGSRGRNEKLFF. The DNA of the CDR3 is TGTGCCAGCGGAAGCAGGGGGAGGAATGAAAAACTGTTTTTT.

CDR3 region: CASSLDSAGGHETQYF. CDR3 DNA: TGTGCCAGCAGCTTAGATTCAGCGGGGGGGCATGAGACCCAGTACTTC. The chain links TRBV11-2 to TRBJ2-5, with TRBD2 matching over 10 bases. The ends lost 0 bases at V and 5 bases at J; junction bases unmatched: 6. The CDR3 covers 16 residues. Germline values: CDR1 SGHAT, CDR2 FQNNGV.

The V gene is TRBV27, the J gene TRBJ1-1; 8 bases match TRBD1. The CDR3 contains 15 residues. V gave up 3 bases and J gave up 8 bases; unmatched junction bases: 11. The germline CDR1 and CDR2 sequences are MNHEY and SMNVEV (reference sequence). The CDR3 protein is CASSLGFRTGKEAFF. The CDR3 region has the DNA TGTGCCAGCAGTTTGGGGTTTAGGACAGGGAAAGAAGCTTTCTTT.

The chain combines TRBV5-1 with TRBJ1-1; D ambiguous. V lost 2 bases to trimming and J lost 1 base, with 12 bases between them. The CDR3 has 15 amino acids. The germline V gene encodes CDR1 SGHRS and CDR2 YFSETQ. CDR3 DNA sequence: TGCGCCAGCAGCTTTGGCAGGTCCCAGAACACTGAAGCTTTCTTT. It is translated as CASSFGRSQNTEAFF.

The rearrangement uses TRBV10-1 and TRBJ2-7, with a tentative D call TRBD2 (6 bases). The CDR3 totals 13 residues. Trimming cost V 8 bases and J 1 base, with 12 bases left between them. Per the germline V gene, CDR1 is WNHNN and CDR2 is SYGVQD (reference sequence). CDR3 protein: CASSAGLSYEQYF. The CDR3 region has the DNA TGCGCCAGCTCGGCGGGACTTTCCTACGAGCAGTACTTC.

V gene TRBV7-3 combines with J gene TRBJ1-2; D remains unclear. V was trimmed by 3 bases and J by 2 bases, leaving 22 bases between them. Germline CDR1 SGHTA, CDR2 FQGTGA. This CDR3 is built from 18 residues. The DNA for the CDR3 is TGTGCCAGCAGCTTCGCCCCCGGGAGCCTGACCTTAAACTATGGCTACACCTTC. Amino acid sequence: CASSFAPGSLTLNYGYTF.

The chain couples TRBV5-1 to TRBJ2-7; 7 bases are a match to TRBD1. The CDR3 is 17 amino acids. The trim removed 1 base at V and 7 bases at J, leaving 17 bases unmatched. Germline V lookup: CDR1 SGHRS, CDR2 YFSETQ. CDR3 coding DNA: TGCGCCAGCAGCTTGATAAAGGGGGCGACAGGCGAACATGAGCAGTACTTC. This gives the protein CASSLIKGATGEHEQYF.

This chain connects TRBV5-1 to TRBJ2-5; 7 bases are a match to TRBD1. Germline CDR1 reads SGHRS; CDR2 reads YFSETQ. The CDR3 contains 13 residues. V dropped 6 bases and J dropped 5; count of bases not matched to a gene: 7. The CDR3 here is CASNLDRVETQYF. CDR3 DNA: TGCGCCAGCAACCTAGACAGGGTTGAGACCCAGTACTTC.